The 6 T cell receptor beta chains presented below share a single source sample, sequenced in a study of blood T cell repertoires in COVID-19. Clones were sequenced by immunoSEQ multiplex PCR, and TCRdb holds only the in-frame ones, with some missing. The sample has 50,000 to 65,000 clones, about 74% seen once. What was sequenced was peripheral blood. The receptors derive from a woman of 80 years or more with acute or convalescent COVID-19.

In this sample, this clone turned up a few times. V gene TRBV18 combines with J gene TRBJ1-1; tentative D call: TRBD1 (5 bases). CDR1 KGHSH and CDR2 LQKENI come from the germline V gene. Trimming took off 0 bases at V and 7 bases at J, with 12 bases between the two ends. CDR3 size: 14 residues. For the CDR3, the DNA is TGTGCCAGCTCACCACCCGAGACAGCCTTTGAAGCTTTCTTT. Its protein product is CASSPPETAFEAFF.

This chain connects TRBV28 to TRBJ1-5; D uncertain. Per the germline V gene, CDR1 is MDHEN and CDR2 is SYDVKM. Trimming shortened V by 3 bases and J by 4 bases, and 16 bases separated the two germline ends. The CDR3 length is 16 residues. The CDR3 here is CASSFVSGWSNQPQHF. The CDR3 nucleotides are TGTGCCAGCAGTTTCGTCTCCGGGTGGTCGAATCAGCCCCAGCATTTT. The entire variable domain, with the rest obtained from reference TRBV28 and TRBJ1-5, is as follows: DVKVTQSSRYLVKRTGEKVFLECVQDMDHENMFWYRQDPGLGLRLIYFSYDVKMKEKGDIPEGYSVSREKKERFSLILESASTNQTSMYLCASSFVSGWSNQPQHFGDGTRLSIL.

The V call is TRBV28, the J call TRBJ2-7; the match to TRBD1 covers 8 bases. The CDR3 has 16 amino acids. CDR1 and CDR2 from the germline V gene are MDHEN and SYDVKM. Trimming cost V 1 base and J 5 bases; bases outside gene matches: 10. The CDR3 loop reads CASSLFTGGSLDEQYF. CDR3 DNA sequence: TGTGCCAGCAGTTTATTTACAGGGGGGTCTTTAGACGAGCAGTACTTC.

This clone has a handful of counts. The CDR3 sequence: CASRYRVQPQHF. The CDR3 DNA reads as TGTGCCAGCAGGTACAGGGTTCAGCCCCAGCATTTT. The chain is built from TRBV12-3 or TRBV12-4 and TRBJ1-5; TRBD1 is a possible D gene (6 bases). The CDR3 has 12 amino acids. Trimming pared 6 bases from V and 6 bases from J, leaving 9 bases between.

J is TRBJ1-1 and V is TRBV5-4; D gene unclear. Trimming removed 4 bases at V and 2 bases at J, with 12 bases between. The CDR3 sequence is 14 residues long. Germline V gives CDR1 SGHNT, CDR2 YYREEE (reference sequence). The CDR3 DNA follows: TGTGCCAGCAGCACGGTACGGGGAAACACTGAAGCTTTCTTT. It encodes CASSTVRGNTEAFF.

This chain uses TRBV6-1 with TRBJ2-3, with TRBD1 matching 7 bases. The CDR3 length is 14 residues. Germline values: CDR1 MNHNS, CDR2 SASEGT. V shed 1 base, J shed 4 bases, and the junction held 2 bases outside the gene matches. This CDR3 is CASSEVGGPDTQYF. The CDR3 region has the DNA TGTGCCAGCAGTGAAGTAGGGGGCCCAGATACGCAGTATTTT.